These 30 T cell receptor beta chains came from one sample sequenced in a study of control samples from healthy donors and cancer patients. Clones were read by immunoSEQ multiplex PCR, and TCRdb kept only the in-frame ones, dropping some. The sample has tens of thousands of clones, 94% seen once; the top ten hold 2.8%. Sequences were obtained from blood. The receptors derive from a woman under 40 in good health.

The CDR3 loop reads CSARSGEKLFF. CDR3 DNA sequence: TGCAGTGCTAGGTCTGGTGAAAAACTGTTTTTT. The gene calls are TRBV20-1 and TRBJ1-4; the D is unclear. From germline, CDR1 is DFQATT and CDR2 SNEGSKA (reference sequence). V was cut by 3 bases and J by 7 bases, with 6 bases left in between. The CDR3 runs 11 residues.

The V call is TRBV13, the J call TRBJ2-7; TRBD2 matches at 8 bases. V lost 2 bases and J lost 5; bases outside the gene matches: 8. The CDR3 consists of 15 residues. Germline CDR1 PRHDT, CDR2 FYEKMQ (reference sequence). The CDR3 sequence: CASSLSWRGVDEQYF. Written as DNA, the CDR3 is TGTGCCAGCAGCTTATCCTGGCGGGGGGTTGACGAGCAGTACTTC.

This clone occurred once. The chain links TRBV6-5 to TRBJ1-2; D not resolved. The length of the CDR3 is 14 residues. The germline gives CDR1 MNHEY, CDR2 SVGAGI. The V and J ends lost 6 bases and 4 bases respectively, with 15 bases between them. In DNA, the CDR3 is TGTGCCAGCAGGGACCCGGCAGCAACCTATGGCTACACCTTC. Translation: CASRDPAATYGYTF.

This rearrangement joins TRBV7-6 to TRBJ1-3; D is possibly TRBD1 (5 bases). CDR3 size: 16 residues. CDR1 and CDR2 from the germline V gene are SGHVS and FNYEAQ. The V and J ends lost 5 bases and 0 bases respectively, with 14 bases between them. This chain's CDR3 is CASSLPTESSGNTIYF. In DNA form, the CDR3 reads TGTGCCAGCAGCCTCCCGACAGAAAGCTCTGGAAACACCATATATTTT.

In DNA, the CDR3 is TGCGCCAGCAGCTTCCAGGTTGAAGGCACTGAAGCTTTCTTT. Translation: CASSFQVEGTEAFF. The chain has TRBV5-1 and TRBJ1-1; D ambiguous. CDR1 and CDR2 from the germline V gene are SGHRS and YFSETQ. Trimming shortened V by 2 bases and J by 4 bases, and 12 bases separated the two germline ends. The CDR3 covers 14 residues.

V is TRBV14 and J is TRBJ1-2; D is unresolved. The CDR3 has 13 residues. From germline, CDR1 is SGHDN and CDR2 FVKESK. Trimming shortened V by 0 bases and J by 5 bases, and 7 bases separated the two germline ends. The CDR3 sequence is CASSQDPLYGYTF. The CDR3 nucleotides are TGTGCCAGCAGCCAAGATCCGCTTTATGGCTACACCTTC. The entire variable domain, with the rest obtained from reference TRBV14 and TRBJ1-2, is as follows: EAGVTQFPSHSVIEKGQTVTLRCDPISGHDNLYWYRRVMGKEIKFLLHFVKESKQDESGMPNNRFLAERTGGTYSTLKVQPAELEDSGVYFCASSQDPLYGYTFGSGTRLTVV.

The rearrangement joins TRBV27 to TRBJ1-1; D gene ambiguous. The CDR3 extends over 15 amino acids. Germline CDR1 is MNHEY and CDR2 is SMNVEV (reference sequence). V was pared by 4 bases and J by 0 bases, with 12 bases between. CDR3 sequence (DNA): TGTGCCAGCAGTTCCCTTGCCGGAGTGAACACTGAAGCTTTCTTT. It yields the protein CASSSLAGVNTEAFF.

CDR3: CASSLRGTGPPQHF. CDR3 nucleotides: TGTGCCAGCAGTTTAAGGGGGACTGGTCCGCCCCAGCATTTT. V and J are TRBV28 and TRBJ1-5; possible D gene TRBD1, 6 bases. Per the germline V gene, CDR1 is MDHEN and CDR2 is SYDVKM. Trimming stripped 2 bases from V and 9 bases from J, with 14 bases between. This CDR3 comprises 14 residues.

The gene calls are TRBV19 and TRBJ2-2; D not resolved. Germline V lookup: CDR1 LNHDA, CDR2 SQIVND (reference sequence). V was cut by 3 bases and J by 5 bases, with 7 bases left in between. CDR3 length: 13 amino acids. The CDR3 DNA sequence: TGTGCCAGTAGTATCGACCGTACCGGGGAGCTGTTTTTT. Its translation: CASSIDRTGELFF.

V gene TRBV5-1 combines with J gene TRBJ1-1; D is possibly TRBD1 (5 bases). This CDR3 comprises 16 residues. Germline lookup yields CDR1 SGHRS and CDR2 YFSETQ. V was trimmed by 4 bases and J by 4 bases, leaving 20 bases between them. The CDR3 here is CASSLNPGPGPTEAFF. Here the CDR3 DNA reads TGCGCCAGCAGCCTCAATCCCGGGCCGGGGCCCACTGAAGCTTTCTTT.

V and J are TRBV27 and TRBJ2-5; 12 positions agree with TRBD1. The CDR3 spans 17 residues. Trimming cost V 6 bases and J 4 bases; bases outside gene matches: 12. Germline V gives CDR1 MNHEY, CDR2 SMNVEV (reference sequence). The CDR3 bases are TGTGCCAGCAGCCTATTGGCGGGGACAGGGGGCGGAGAGACCCAGTACTTC. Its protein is CASSLLAGTGGGETQYF.

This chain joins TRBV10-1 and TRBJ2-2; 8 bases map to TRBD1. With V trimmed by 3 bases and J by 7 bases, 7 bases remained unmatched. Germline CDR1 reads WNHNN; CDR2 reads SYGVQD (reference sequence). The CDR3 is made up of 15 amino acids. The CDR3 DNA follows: TGCGCCAGCAGTGACACAACAGGGGGTCACGGGGAGCTGTTTTTT. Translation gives CASSDTTGGHGELFF.

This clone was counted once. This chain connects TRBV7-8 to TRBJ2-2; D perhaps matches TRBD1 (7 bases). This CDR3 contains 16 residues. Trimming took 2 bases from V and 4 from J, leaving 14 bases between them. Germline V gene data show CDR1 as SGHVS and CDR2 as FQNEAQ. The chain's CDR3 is CASSLRPGGFTGELFF. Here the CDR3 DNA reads TGTGCCAGCAGCTTAAGGCCAGGGGGGTTCACCGGGGAGCTGTTTTTT.

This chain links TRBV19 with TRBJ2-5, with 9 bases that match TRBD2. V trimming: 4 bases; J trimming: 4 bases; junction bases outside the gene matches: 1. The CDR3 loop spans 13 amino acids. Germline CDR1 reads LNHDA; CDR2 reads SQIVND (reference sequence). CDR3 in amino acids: CASSSSGGETQYF. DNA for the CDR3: TGTGCCAGTAGTAGTAGCGGGGGAGAGACCCAGTACTTC.

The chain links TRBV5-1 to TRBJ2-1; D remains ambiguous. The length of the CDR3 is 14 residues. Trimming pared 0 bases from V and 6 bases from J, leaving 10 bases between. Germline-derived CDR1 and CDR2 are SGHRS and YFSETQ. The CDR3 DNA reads TGCGCCAGCAGCTTGGTGGCAGACATCAATGAGCAGTTCTTC. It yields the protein CASSLVADINEQFF.

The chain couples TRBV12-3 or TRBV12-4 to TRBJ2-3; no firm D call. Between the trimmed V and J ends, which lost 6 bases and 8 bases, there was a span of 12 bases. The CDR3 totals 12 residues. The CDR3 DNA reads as TGTGCCAGCAGCAACATAGCTGGTACGCAGTATTTT. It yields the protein CASSNIAGTQYF.

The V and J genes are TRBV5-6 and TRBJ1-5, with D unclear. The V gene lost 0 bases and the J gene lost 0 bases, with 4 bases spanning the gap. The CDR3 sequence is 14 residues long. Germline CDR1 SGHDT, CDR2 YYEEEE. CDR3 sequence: CASSLEGSNQPQHF. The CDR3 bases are TGTGCCAGCAGCTTGGAGGGTAGCAATCAGCCCCAGCATTTT.

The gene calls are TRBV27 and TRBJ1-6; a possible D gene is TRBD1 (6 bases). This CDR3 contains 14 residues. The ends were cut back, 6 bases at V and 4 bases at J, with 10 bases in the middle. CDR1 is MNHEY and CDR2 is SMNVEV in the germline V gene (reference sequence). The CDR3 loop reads CASSLGQYNSPLHF. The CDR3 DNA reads TGTGCCAGCAGCCTAGGACAGTATAATTCACCCCTCCACTTT.

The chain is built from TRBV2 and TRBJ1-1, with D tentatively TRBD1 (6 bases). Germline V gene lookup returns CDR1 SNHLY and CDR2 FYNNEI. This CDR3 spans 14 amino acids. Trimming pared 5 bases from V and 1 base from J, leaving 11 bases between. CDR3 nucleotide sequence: TGTGCCAGCAGTCGCGGACAGAGGAACACTGAAGCTTTCTTT. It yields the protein CASSRGQRNTEAFF.

The CDR3 nucleotides are TGTGCCAGCACCATCGGGGGTCCTATTAGCACAGATACGCAGTATTTT. It codes for CASTIGGPISTDTQYF. The chain joins TRBV4-2 to TRBJ2-3, with a weak D call TRBD2 (6 bases). The V gene's germline CDR1 is LGHNA and CDR2 YNFKEQ. This CDR3 comprises 16 residues. The germline V and J ends were trimmed by 7 bases and 0 bases, with 17 bases remaining between them.

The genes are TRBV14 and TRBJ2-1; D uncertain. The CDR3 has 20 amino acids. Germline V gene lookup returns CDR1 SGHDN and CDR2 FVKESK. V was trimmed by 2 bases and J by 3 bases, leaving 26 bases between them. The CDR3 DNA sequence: TGTGCCAGCAGCCAATGGTCCCACGATTGGTCTTTCCGTAACTACAATGAGCAGTTCTTC. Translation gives CASSQWSHDWSFRNYNEQFF.

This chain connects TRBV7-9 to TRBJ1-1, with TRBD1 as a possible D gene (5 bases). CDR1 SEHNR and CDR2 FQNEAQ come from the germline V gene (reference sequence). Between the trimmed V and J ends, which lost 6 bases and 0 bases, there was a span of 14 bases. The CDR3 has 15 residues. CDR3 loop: CASSQRRGMNTEAFF. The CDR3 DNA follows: TGTGCCAGCAGTCAAAGACGGGGGATGAACACTGAAGCTTTCTTT.

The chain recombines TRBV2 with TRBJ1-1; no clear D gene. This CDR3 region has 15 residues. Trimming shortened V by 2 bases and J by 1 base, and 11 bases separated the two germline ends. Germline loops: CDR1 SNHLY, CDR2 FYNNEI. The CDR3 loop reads CASSELGQKNTEAFF. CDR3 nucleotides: TGTGCCAGCAGTGAACTCGGTCAGAAGAACACTGAAGCTTTCTTT.

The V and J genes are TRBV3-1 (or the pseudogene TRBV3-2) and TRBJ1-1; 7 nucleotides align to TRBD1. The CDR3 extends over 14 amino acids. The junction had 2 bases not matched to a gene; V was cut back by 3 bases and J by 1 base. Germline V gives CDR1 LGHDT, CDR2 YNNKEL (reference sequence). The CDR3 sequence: CASSHRDRNTEAFF. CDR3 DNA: TGTGCCAGCAGCCACCGGGACAGGAACACTGAAGCTTTCTTT.

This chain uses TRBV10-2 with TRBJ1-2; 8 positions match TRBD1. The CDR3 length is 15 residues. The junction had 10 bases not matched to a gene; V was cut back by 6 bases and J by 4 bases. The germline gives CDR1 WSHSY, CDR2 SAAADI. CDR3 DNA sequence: TGCGCCAGCAGCCCTGTGCAGGGGGCCTCCTATGGCTACACCTTC. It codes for CASSPVQGASYGYTF.

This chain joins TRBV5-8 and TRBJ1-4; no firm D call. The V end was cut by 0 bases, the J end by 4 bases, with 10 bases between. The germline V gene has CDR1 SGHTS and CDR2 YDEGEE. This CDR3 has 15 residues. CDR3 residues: CASSLGSANNEKLFF. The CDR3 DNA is TGTGCCAGCAGCTTGGGATCGGCTAATAATGAAAAACTGTTTTTT.

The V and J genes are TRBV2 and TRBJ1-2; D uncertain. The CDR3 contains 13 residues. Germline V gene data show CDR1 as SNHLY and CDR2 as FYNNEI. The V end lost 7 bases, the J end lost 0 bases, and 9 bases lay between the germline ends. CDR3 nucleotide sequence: TGTGCCAGCACCAGCGCCACTAACTATGGCTACACCTTC. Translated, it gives CASTSATNYGYTF.

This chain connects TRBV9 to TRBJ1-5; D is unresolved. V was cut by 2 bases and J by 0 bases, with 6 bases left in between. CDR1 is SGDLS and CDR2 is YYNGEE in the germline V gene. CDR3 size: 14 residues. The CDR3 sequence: CASSVTDSNQPQHF. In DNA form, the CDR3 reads TGTGCCAGCAGCGTCACAGATAGCAATCAGCCCCAGCATTTT.

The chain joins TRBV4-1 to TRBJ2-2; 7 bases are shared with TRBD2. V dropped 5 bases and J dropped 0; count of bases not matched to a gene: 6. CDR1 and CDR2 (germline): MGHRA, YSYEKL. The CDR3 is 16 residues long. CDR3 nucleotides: TGCGCCAGCAGCGCAGCGGGGACCCCGAACACCGGGGAGCTGTTTTTT. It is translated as CASSAAGTPNTGELFF.

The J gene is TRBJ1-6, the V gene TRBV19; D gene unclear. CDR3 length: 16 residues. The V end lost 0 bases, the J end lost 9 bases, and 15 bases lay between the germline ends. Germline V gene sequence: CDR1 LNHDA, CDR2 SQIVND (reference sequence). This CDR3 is CASSIDQSQRTSPLHF. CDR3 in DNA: TGTGCCAGTAGTATAGATCAAAGTCAAAGGACTTCACCCCTCCACTTT.